This record concerns one T cell receptor beta chain sequence. This clone was seen only once. The antigen it binds to is not known. No qualities accompany the bases; no much larger clone lies one base away. The donors were healthy, HIV-negative adults with no recently reported acute infections or vaccinations. Every donor was a Caucasian adult residing in Nashville, Tennessee, USA. Magnetic negative selection was used to enrich CD4+ T cells, after which naive cells were positively selected on CD45RA and the negative fraction became the memory subset. After blood collection by leukapheresis, PBMCs were isolated using Ficoll-Histopaque density gradient centrifugation and then cryopreserved in the vapor phase of liquid nitrogen. Analytical flow cytometry was used to check the purity and quantity of every magnetically sorted T cell population. Each sorted fraction had its genomic DNA isolated and then quantified by UV absorbance on a Nanodrop 2000c.

Trimming removed 5 bases from V and 5 bases from J; the gene matches leave 9 bases unexplained. CDR3 length: 15 amino acids, cysteine to phenylalanine. CDR3 DNA only is kept here, 45 bases in frame from base 1. The germline V gene yields SGHVT for CDR1 and SQSDAQ for CDR2. TCR CDR3 regions were amplified from genomic DNA by multiplex PCR using the deep immunoSEQ assay. Genomic DNA extracted from each cell subset was distributed evenly over all wells of several immunoSEQ 96-well plates, and each plate served as one replicate. For sorted subsets, approximately 190 ng of genomic DNA, equivalent to 25,000 to 35,000 T cell genomes, went into each replicate PCR. The purified libraries were quantified using a Qubit 3.0 fluorometer, sized with a Bioanalyzer 2100, and then quantified again using the KAPA Library Quantification kit. A separate single-read 150-cycle Illumina NextSeq 550 flow cell was used to sequence each immunoSEQ 96-well plate. Concerning the study's data processing: Because the immunoSEQ output held only junctional sequences and lacked quality scores, the filtering could not match the filtering applied to full-length reads. Sequences were annotated with PyIR, a Python wrapper for IgBLAST v1.9, using IMGT germline references to assign V/J genes and CDR3. Reads were removed for weak V/J assignments (E-value above 1e-6), missing CDR3, stop codons, out-of-frame junctions, or ambiguous translated residues. V3J clonotypes were defined as sequences sharing the same inferred V gene, J gene, and CDR3 amino acid sequence. The percentage overlap between two repertoires was calculated by dividing the number of shared unique clonotypes by the size of the smaller repertoire. Repertoire richness was assessed with RTK rarefaction, the Chao1 estimator, and Recon v2.1 estimates of unobserved clonotypes. Generation probabilities for all TCRbeta clonotypes obtained by the gDNA method from a few donors were computed using OLGA. TCRdb took this table from immuneACCESS and kept in-frame rearrangements with V and J called. Such tables lack part of the clones; where checked against another copy, unresolved V genes explain under half of the gap, and the rest is unexplained. That table gives V, J and clone size, and the DNA gave D and trimming. This sample comprises around 940,000 clones, about 80% of them detected only once. The top ten constitute approximately 1.5% of the sample.

The source of the sample is a study of shared clonotypes between healthy human individuals (dated by TCRdb to the early 2020s). About the study as a whole: Three men and a couple of women, aged 18 to 49 years, made up the cohort. For each donor, CD4 naive and CD4 memory were each run on three plates, CD8 naive on two plates, and CD8 memory on one plate. To estimate repertoire size and how much clonotypes are shared between individuals, the study performed deep sequencing of blood TCR repertoires from roughly five healthy adults. Different laboratories and diverse techniques were used to prepare libraries and sequence TCR repertoires, to increase sequencing depth and limit assay-specific biases. Between about 0.94 and 8.9 billion PBMCs per donor were obtained by leukapheresis. Overall results and qualifications from the work: Naive subsets generally had larger estimated clonotype richness than memory subsets. Rarefaction of sorted-subset datasets indicated incomplete sequencing despite the large sequencing depth. Based on pairwise subsampling, the degree of clonotype sharing among donors was expected to be affected by sequencing depth. Compared with non-shared clonotypes, clonotypes shared by all four sorted-subset donors had higher generation probabilities. Because the study included only a small number of donors, the genetic and exposure-history diversity represented was limited. Sampling was limited to blood, and TCR repertoires in tissue likely differ from TCR repertoires in blood. Around 5% of naive CD4, around 3.6% of naive CD8, around 2.3% of memory CD4, and about 0.4% of memory CD8 clonotypes were shared across a few donors.

The chain is encoded by TRBV7-4 joined to TRBJ1-3; the junction holds 7 bases that match TRBD1. The sequenced material came from memory CD4+ T cells sorted from blood. Explained via the paper, the cell subset or site label denotes: CD45RA-negative fraction. The TCR was taken from a man between 18 and 29 years old in good health. The nucleotides read TGTGCCAGCAGCCGGGACAGACCCCCTCGAAACACCATATATTTT. This encodes CASSRDRPPRNTIYF.